This TCR beta chain is drawn from a study of cytomegalovirus exposure and HLA in healthy donors. Study-wide context: A previous analysis identified more than 100 million unique TCR beta sequences derived from some 170 million T cells.

This clone showed up just once. Antigen specificity is unknown. The study ran its PCR with 60 Vbeta and 13 Jbeta primers. Assay: immunoSEQ multiplex PCR; the TCRdb copy retains only in-frame clones and omits some. The table has some 180,000 clones, about four fifths seen once. Findings and caveats of the study: An analysis that came later showed most CMV-associated TCR beta chains appearing HLA-restricted. Analysis was carried out at a later point, and it linked a missense DCLRE1C variant to TCR beta V- and J-gene trimming.

V shed 4 bases and J shed 0 bases, with 10 bases lying between them. The CDR3 contains 15 residues. Germline V gene data show CDR1 as SGHDT and CDR2 as YYEEEE. The chain uses TRBV5-6 and TRBJ1-4, with D unclear. Material: PBMCs. This TCR was sampled from a female donor in good health and CMV-seronegative. The CDR3, as DNA: TGTGCCAGCAGCCCCTGGGCAGCAACTAATGAAAAACTGTTTTTT. Translating gives CASSPWAATNEKLFF.